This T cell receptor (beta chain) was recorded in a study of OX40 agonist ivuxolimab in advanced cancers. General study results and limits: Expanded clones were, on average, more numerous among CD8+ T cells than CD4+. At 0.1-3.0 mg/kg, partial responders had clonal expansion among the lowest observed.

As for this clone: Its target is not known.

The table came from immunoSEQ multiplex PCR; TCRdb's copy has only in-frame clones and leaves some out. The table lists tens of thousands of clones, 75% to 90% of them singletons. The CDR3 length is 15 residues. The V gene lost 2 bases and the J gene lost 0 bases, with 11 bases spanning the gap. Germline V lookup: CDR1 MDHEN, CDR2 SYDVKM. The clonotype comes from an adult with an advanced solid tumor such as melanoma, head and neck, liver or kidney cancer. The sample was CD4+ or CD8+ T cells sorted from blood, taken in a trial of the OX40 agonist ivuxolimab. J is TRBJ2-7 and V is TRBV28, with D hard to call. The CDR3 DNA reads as TGTGCCAGCAGTTTAGGCAGGATTAGCTCCTACGAGCAGTACTTC. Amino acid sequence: CASSLGRISSYEQYF.